The TCR beta chain described here comes from a study of technical replicates of blood from a few donors. Using immunoSEQ multiplex PCR, the repertoire was profiled, and TCRdb retains in-frame clones only, with some absent. The table includes around 65,000 clones, around 87% detected once. The CDR3 has 16 amino acids. Deletions cut 1 base from V and 5 bases from J, with 17 bases between. Germline V CDR1 and CDR2: MGHRA, YSYEKL. The sequenced material came from PBMCs. The clonotype comes from a human donor in good health. Some clones in this sample may be carry-over from other donors' samples. This rearrangement joins TRBV4-1 to TRBJ1-2; perhaps TRBD1 as D (6 bases). Here the CDR3 DNA reads TGCGCCAGCAGCCAAGGCCCAGGGGCCCCTCGGTATGGCTACACCTTC. The encoded protein is CASSQGPGAPRYGYTF.